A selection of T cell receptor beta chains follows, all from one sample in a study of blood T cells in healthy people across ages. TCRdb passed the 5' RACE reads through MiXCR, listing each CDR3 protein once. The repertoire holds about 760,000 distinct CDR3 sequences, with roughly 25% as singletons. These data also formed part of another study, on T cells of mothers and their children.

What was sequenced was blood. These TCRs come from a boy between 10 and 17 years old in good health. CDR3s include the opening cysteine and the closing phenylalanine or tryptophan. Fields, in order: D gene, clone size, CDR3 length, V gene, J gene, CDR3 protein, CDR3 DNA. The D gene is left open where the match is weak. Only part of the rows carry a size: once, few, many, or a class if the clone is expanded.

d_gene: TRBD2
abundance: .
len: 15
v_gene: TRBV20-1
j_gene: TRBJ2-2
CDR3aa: CSASSAGVGTGELFF
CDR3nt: TGCAGTGCTAGTTCGGCGGGAGTGGGTACCGGGGAGCTGTTTTTT

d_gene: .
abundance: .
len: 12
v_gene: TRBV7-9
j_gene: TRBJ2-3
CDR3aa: CASREMESTQYF
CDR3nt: TGTGCCAGCAGGGAAATGGAGTCGACGCAGTATTTT

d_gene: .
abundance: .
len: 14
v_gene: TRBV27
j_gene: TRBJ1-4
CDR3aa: CACSPDGINEKLFF
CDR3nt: TGTGCCTGCAGCCCGGACGGGATTAATGAAAAACTGTTTTTT

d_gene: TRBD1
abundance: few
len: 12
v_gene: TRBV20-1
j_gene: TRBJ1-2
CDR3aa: CSARETGGGYTF
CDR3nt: TGCAGTGCTAGGGAAACAGGGGGCGGCTACACCTTC

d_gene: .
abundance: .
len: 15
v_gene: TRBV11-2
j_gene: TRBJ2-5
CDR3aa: CASSLGVLYEETQYF
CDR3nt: TGTGCCAGCAGCTTAGGGGTACTCTACGAAGAGACCCAGTACTTC

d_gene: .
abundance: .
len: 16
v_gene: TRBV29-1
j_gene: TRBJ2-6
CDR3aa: CSVGLHANSGANVLTF
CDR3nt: TGCAGCGTGGGACTCCACGCCAACTCTGGGGCCAACGTCCTGACTTTC

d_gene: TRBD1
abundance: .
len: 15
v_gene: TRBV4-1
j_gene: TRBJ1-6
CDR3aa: CASSQLGQGNSPLHF
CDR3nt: TGCGCCAGCAGCCAGCTTGGACAGGGGAATTCACCCCTCCACTTT

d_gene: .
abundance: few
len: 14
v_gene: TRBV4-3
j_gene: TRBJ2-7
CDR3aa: CASSQEVGPREQYF
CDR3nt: TGCGCCAGCAGCCAAGAGGTCGGACCCCGCGAGCAGTACTTC

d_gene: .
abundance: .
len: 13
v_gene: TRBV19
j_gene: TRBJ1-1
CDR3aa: CASSIAGATEAFF
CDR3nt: TGTGCCAGTAGTATTGCGGGGGCCACTGAAGCTTTCTTT

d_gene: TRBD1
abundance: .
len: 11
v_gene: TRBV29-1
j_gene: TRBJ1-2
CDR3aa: CSVTGFFGYTF
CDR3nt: TGCAGCGTGACAGGGTTTTTTGGCTACACCTTC

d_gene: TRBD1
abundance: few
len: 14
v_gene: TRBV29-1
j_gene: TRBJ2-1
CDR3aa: CSVDRAGGLNEQFF
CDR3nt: TGCAGCGTCGATAGGGCAGGGGGCTTGAATGAGCAGTTCTTC

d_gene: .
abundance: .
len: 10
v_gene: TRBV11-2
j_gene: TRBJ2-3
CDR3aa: CASSFNTQYF
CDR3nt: TGTGCCAGCAGCTTCAATACGCAGTATTTT

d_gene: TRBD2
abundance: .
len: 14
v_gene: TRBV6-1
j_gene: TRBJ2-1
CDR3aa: CASKGLAAYNEQFF
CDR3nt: TGTGCCAGCAAGGGACTAGCCGCCTACAATGAGCAGTTCTTC

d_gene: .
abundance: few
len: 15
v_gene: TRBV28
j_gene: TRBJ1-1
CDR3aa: CASSREGGGHTEAFF
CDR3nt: TGTGCCAGCAGTCGAGAAGGGGGGGGGCACACTGAAGCTTTCTTT

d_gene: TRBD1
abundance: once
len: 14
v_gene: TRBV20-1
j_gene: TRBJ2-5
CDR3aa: CSATNPGQKKTQYF
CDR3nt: TGCAGTGCTACGAATCCGGGACAGAAGAAGACCCAGTACTTC

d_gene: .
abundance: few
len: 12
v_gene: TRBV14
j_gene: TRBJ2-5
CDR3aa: CASSHKSGTQYF
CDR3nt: TGTGCCAGCAGCCACAAGAGTGGGACCCAGTACTTC

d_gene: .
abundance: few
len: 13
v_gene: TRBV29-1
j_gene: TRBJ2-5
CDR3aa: CSVVRGQRHLAFF
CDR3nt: TGCAGCGTTGTGCGGGGCCAACGACATTTGGCGTTCTTC

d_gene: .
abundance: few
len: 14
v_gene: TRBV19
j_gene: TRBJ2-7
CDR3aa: CASSIDSGAYEQYF
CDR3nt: TGTGCCAGTAGTATCGATAGCGGAGCCTACGAGCAGTACTTC

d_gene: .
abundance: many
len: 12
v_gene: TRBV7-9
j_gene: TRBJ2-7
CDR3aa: CASSLVPDEQYF
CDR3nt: TGTGCCAGCAGCTTAGTCCCCGACGAGCAGTACTTC

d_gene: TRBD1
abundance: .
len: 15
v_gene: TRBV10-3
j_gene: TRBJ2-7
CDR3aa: CAIKPGTGGDHEQYF
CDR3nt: TGTGCCATCAAGCCCGGGACAGGGGGAGACCACGAGCAGTACTTC

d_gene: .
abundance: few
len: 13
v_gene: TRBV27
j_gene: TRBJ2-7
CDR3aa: CASSLGTLYEQYF
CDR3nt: TGTGCCAGCAGTTTAGGCACCCTCTACGAGCAGTACTTC

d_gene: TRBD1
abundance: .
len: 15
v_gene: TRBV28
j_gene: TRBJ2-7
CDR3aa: CASSFRQGQGDEQYF
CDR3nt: TGTGCCAGCAGCTTCAGACAGGGTCAAGGGGACGAGCAGTACTTC

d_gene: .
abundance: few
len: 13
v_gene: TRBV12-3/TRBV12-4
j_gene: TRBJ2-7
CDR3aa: CASSPGSVYEQYF
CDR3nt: TGTGCCAGCAGTCCCGGCTCTGTCTACGAGCAGTACTTC

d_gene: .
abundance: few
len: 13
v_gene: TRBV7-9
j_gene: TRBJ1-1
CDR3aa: CASSPQEETEAFF
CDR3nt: TGTGCCAGCAGCCCTCAGGAGGAGACTGAAGCTTTCTTT

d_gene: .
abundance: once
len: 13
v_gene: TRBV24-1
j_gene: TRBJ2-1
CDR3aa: CATSVGSSNEQFF
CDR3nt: TGTGCCACCAGTGTCGGGAGTAGCAATGAGCAGTTCTTC

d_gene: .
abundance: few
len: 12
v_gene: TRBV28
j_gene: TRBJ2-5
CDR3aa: CASTTGKETQYF
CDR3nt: TGTGCCAGCACAACAGGGAAAGAGACCCAGTACTTC

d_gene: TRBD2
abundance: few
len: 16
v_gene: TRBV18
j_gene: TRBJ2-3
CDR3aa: CASSPAPSGNTDTQYF
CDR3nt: TGTGCCAGCTCACCAGCGCCTAGCGGCAACACAGATACGCAGTATTTT

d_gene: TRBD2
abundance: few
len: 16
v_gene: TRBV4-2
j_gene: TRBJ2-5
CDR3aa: CASSQEIGLAAETQYF
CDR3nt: TGTGCCAGCAGCCAAGAAATTGGACTAGCCGCAGAGACCCAGTACTTC

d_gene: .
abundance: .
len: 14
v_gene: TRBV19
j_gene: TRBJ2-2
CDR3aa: CASSMSDRTGELFF
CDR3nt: TGTGCCAGTAGTATGAGTGATCGCACCGGGGAGCTGTTTTTT

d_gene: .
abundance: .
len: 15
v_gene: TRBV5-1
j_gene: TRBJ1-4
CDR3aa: CASSRETGTNEKLFF
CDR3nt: TGCGCCAGCAGCCGTGAAACGGGCACTAATGAAAAACTGTTTTTT

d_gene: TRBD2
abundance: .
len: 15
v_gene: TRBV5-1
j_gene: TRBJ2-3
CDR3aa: CASSLVPAGADTQYF
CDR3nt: TGCGCCAGCAGCTTGGTACCCGCGGGGGCAGATACGCAGTATTTT

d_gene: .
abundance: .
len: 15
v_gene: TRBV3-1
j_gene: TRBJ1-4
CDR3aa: CASSPSIGEREKLFF
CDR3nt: TGTGCCAGCAGCCCCTCAATTGGCGAGAGGGAAAAACTGTTTTTT

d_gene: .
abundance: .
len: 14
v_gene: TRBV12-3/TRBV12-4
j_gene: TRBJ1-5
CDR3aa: CASTLRHGNQPQHF
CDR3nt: TGTGCCAGCACCCTGAGGCACGGCAATCAGCCCCAGCATTTT

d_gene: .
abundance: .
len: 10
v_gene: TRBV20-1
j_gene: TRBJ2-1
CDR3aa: CSANQGEQFF
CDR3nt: TGCAGTGCAAACCAGGGTGAGCAGTTCTTC

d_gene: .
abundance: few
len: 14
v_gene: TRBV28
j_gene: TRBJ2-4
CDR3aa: CASSTAAGPNIQYF
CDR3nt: TGTGCCAGCAGCACGGCGGCAGGGCCAAACATTCAGTACTTC

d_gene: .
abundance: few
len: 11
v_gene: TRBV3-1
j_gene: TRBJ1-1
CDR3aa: CASSRGAEAFF
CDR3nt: TGTGCCAGCAGCCGCGGGGCTGAAGCTTTCTTT

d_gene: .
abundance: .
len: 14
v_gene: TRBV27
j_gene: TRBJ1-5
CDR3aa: CASRDLDSNQPQHF
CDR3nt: TGTGCCAGCAGGGATCTAGACAGCAATCAGCCCCAGCATTTT

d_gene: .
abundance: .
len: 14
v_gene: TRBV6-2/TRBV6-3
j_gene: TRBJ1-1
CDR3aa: CASGQQGIYTEAFF
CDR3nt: TGTGCCAGCGGCCAACAGGGTATTTACACTGAAGCTTTCTTT

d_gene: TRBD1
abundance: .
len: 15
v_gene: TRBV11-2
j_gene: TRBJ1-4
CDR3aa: CASSSVTGGGQKLFF
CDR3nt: TGTGCCAGCAGCTCAGTGACAGGGGGGGGCCAAAAACTGTTTTTT

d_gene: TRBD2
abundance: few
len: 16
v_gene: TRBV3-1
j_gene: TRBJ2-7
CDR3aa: CASSPIAGRSPYEQYF
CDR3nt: TGTGCCAGCAGCCCTATAGCGGGGAGGAGCCCCTACGAGCAGTACTTC